This note documents a single T cell receptor beta chain sequence. Its specificity is unknown. Unique molecular identifiers tagged the TCR beta cDNA libraries. It was from roughly 1.1 to 9.2 million T cells that some 470,000 cDNA molecules came. TCRdb processed the PCR reads anew with MiXCR; each CDR3 protein has one entry. The profile shows approximately 630,000 distinct CDR3 sequences, 59% of them singletons. These data originate in a study of post-analysis software for immune sequencing data. Study outcomes and limitations: Samples from one preparation batch, clustered by F measure, grouped strongly together. Comparison of patients with controls showed 5 or 6 TRBV segments more frequent in patients, TRBV5-6, TRBV5-1 and TRBV20-1 among them. Normalized Chao1 diversity in multiple sclerosis patients fell significantly below that of controls.

The germline CDR1 and CDR2 sequences are SGHVS and FNYEAQ. CDR3 length: 13 residues. The V end lost 1 base, the J end lost 8 bases, and 10 bases lay between the germline ends. The chain recombines TRBV7-6 with TRBJ2-3; D is ambiguous. The clonotype was recovered from a girl aged 2 to 10 with multiple sclerosis. Sequenced sample: blood. As DNA, the CDR3 is TGTGCCAGCAGCTTAGAGGAGCTAGGTACGCAGTATTTT. As protein: CASSLEELGTQYF.